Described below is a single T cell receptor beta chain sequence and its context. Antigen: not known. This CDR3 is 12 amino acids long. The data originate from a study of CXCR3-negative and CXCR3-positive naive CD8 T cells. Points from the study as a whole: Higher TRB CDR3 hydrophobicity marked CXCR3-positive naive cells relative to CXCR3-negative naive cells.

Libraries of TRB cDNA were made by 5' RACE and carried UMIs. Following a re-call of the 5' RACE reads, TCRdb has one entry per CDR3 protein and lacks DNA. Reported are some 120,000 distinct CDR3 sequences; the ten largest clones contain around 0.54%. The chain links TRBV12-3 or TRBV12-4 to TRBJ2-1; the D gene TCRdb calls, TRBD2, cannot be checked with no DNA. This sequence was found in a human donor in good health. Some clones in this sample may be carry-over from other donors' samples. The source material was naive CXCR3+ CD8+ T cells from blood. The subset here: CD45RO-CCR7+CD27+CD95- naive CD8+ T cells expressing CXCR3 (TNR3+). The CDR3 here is CASSSLVLDQFF.